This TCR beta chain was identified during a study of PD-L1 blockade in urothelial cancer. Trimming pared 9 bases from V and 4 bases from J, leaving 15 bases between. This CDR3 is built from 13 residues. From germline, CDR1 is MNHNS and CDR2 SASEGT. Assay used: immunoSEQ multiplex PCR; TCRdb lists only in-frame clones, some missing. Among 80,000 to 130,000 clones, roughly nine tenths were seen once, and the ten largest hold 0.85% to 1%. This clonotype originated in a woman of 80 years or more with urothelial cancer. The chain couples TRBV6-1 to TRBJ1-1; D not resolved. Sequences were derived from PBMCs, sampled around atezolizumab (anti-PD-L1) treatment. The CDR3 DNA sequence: TGTGCCAGTATGGTTGCGAGTGGCACTGAAGCTTTCTTT. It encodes CASMVASGTEAFF.